This T cell receptor (beta chain) was sequenced for a study of blood T cells in healthy people across ages. Overall study: Roughly one uniquely barcoded beta molecule per two T cells was captured.

Using a J-beta primer mix together with a sample-barcoded 5' primer, a second PCR was run for about 6 to 12 cycles. TCRdb re-called the 5' RACE reads through MiXCR, storing one row per CDR3 protein. This sample carries about a million distinct CDR3 sequences, roughly half of them seen once, and the ten largest clones take over 20%. Findings and caveats of the study: Significant beta diversity loss was already apparent by age approximately 38, declining roughly linearly. Estimates of diversity drawn from one million T cells were considered underestimates.

Trimming took off 4 bases at V and 5 bases at J, with 12 bases between the two ends. Germline V gene data show CDR1 as ENHRY and CDR2 as SYGVKD. CDR3 length: 14 residues. This clonotype has more than one count but fewer than ten. No antigen is known for it. Each sample yielded at least 6 million isolated PBMCs. Sequenced material: blood. This sequence was found in a woman aged 55 to 70 in good health. The V and J genes are TRBV10-3 and TRBJ2-1; D may be TRBD2 (6 bases). CDR3: CAISASTSNNEQFF. CDR3 DNA sequence: TGTGCCATCAGTGCCTCCACTAGCAACAATGAGCAGTTCTTC.